This TCR beta chain is from a study of T-cell memory formation after mild COVID-19. Across the whole study: TCR clusters were mostly confined to one donor each.

Using its own MiXCR run on the 5' RACE reads, TCRdb lists one record per CDR3 protein. Found here are approximately 340,000 distinct CDR3 sequences, roughly 15% of them singletons; the top ten hold approximately 20%. In regard to this clonotype: Its matching antigen is unknown.

From germline, CDR1 is SGHTA and CDR2 FQGNSA. V lost 2 bases and J lost 5; bases outside the gene matches: 4. This CDR3 has 16 amino acids. Study results and caveats: Those CD4+ clones that contracted were mainly in CM and EM (CD8+ ones in EMRA). SARS-CoV-2 specificity was not confirmed for second-wave clones peaking on day 37.

This clonotype was obtained from a man between 18 and 29 years old who had mild COVID-19 (a few samples of this study predate the infection). Cell type and time point are not known. This chain uses TRBV7-2 with TRBJ2-3; 13 nucleotides line up with TRBD2. Sequencing was done on a sample of PBMCs or a T cell subset sorted from them (not recorded which). CDR3 region: CASSLFGLAGVDTQYF. DNA of the CDR3: TGTGCCAGCAGCTTATTCGGACTAGCGGGAGTAGATACGCAGTATTTT.